These T cell receptor beta chains were read from a single sample in a study of molecular identifiers for immune sequencing clone quantification. TCRdb re-called the PCR reads through MiXCR, storing one row per CDR3 protein. The sample lists fewer than 25,000 distinct CDR3 sequences, approximately 17% seen once, with roughly 1% in the top ten. Sequenced input: naive CD8+ T cells from blood, with Jurkat cell RNA spiked in. The receptors were gathered from a human donor in good health. Some libraries in this study had Jurkat cell RNA spiked in. The CDR3 runs from the conserved cysteine through the conserved F or W. Each record gives: CDR3 protein, J gene, V gene.

CDR3aa: CASSTIQLTGELFF; j_gene: TRBJ2-2; v_gene: TRBV12-3/TRBV12-4
CDR3aa: CASSQATLSREQYF; j_gene: TRBJ2-7; v_gene: TRBV4-3
CDR3aa: CASSVYGTPTDTQYF; j_gene: TRBJ2-3; v_gene: TRBV9
CDR3aa: CATSPQRADPETQYF; j_gene: TRBJ2-5; v_gene: TRBV24-1
CDR3aa: CASSVAGGQPQHF; j_gene: TRBJ1-5; v_gene: TRBV9
CDR3aa: CASSDRTGGTTEAFF; j_gene: TRBJ1-1; v_gene: TRBV6-1
CDR3aa: CAWRGQGYEQYF; j_gene: TRBJ2-7; v_gene: TRBV30
CDR3aa: CASSPEGRRVGYTF; j_gene: TRBJ1-2; v_gene: TRBV7-9
CDR3aa: CASSQGVTMNTEAFF; j_gene: TRBJ1-1; v_gene: TRBV4-1
CDR3aa: CASSQDLLGLPTNEKLFF; j_gene: TRBJ1-4; v_gene: TRBV4-1
CDR3aa: CASSPRLQDTEAFF; j_gene: TRBJ1-1; v_gene: TRBV4-3
CDR3aa: CASSPGTRLTGELFF; j_gene: TRBJ2-2; v_gene: TRBV4-3